This entry describes one T cell receptor beta chain. CDR1 and CDR2 from the germline V gene are LNHDA and SQIVND (reference sequence). V lost 6 bases to trimming and J lost 3 bases; unmatched junction nucleotides: 8. The CDR3 is made up of 15 amino acids. Authors' analysis steps: Nucleated cell number was recorded as an estimate derived from reference gene primer amplification. Measured with immunoSEQ multiplex PCR; TCRdb has only the in-frame clones, and not every one. V and J calls and clone size follow that table, whereas D and trimming were derived from the DNA. The sample consists of about 170,000 clones, roughly 81% of them appearing once. These data come from a study of blood T cell repertoires in COVID-19. At the level of the study: Sites in the United States, Italy and Spain provided acute and convalescent COVID-19 samples. From T cells, B-cell-depleted T cells, or PBMCs came the material, which was cDNA or gDNA.

The V gene is TRBV19, the J gene TRBJ2-7; 10 bases are a match to TRBD2. Sequenced sample: peripheral blood. This receptor was taken from an elderly woman with COVID-19, enrolled during active disease. CDR3 DNA: TGTGCCAGTAGCTCGACTAGCGGGCCTATCTACGAGCAGTACTTC. This gives the protein CASSSTSGPIYEQYF.